The next 15 T cell receptor beta chains were all read from a single sample in a study of human T cells and chemical hapten exposure (dated by TCRdb to about 2021). The meaning of the sample's time point label: patch test 3, about 24 weeks after DPC sensitization. The sample's treatment or condition label is to be understood as: therapeutic diphenylcyclopropenone sensitization with weekly scalp DPC. Libraries were built with RACE. Sequencing instrument: NextSeq 500. The raw public data were reprocessed by TCRdb itself: fastp quality trimming at Q25, MiXCR clonotype calling, in-frame beta chains only. Each entry is one CDR3 protein sequence, shown with its most common DNA and genes. The sample table lists about 48,000 distinct CDR3 sequences, 8% to 10% of them with a count of one. The top ten clonotypes cover roughly 15% of the sample. The sample consisted of whole blood, taken in connection with sensitization to the hapten diphenylcyclopropenone (DPC). The receptors originated from a woman aged 40 to 55 with alopecia areata. Some clones in this sample may be carry-over from other donors' samples.

This clonotype came up a few times. The V call is TRBV18, the J call TRBJ2-5; 7 nucleotides match TRBD2. The CDR3 runs to 13 residues. From germline, CDR1 is KGHSH and CDR2 LQKENI. With 6 bases clipped from V and 1 base from J, the junction kept 2 bases outside the gene matches. CDR3: CASSGTIQETQYF. The CDR3 coding sequence is TGTGCCAGCTCCGGGACTATCCAAGAGACCCAGTACTTC.

This clonotype was observed at least ten times. This chain links TRBV29-1 with TRBJ1-2, with unresolved D. Germline-derived CDR1 and CDR2 are SQVTM and ANQGSEA. This CDR3 comprises 12 residues. The V end lost 4 bases, the J end lost 2 bases, and 8 bases lay between the germline ends. The CDR3 DNA reads TGCAGCGTTGTATATCGGAACTATGGCTACACCTTC. It specifies CSVVYRNYGYTF.

This clonotype was found a few times. The chain carries TRBV7-2 and TRBJ1-1; D call uncertain. Germline CDR1 reads SGHTA; CDR2 reads FQGNSA. With 0 bases removed from V and 2 bases from J, the gap between germline ends came to 7 bases. CDR3 size: 14 residues. The CDR3 nucleotides are TGTGCCAGCAGCTTAGCCTTAAGTAACACTGAAGCTTTCTTT. Protein sequence: CASSLALSNTEAFF.

In its sample, this clonotype was seen many times. This sequence joins TRBV5-1 and TRBJ2-1; weak D call: TRBD1 (6 bases). The CDR3 contains 15 residues. Germline loops: CDR1 SGHRS, CDR2 YFSETQ. Trimming pared 1 base from V and 2 bases from J, leaving 10 bases between. CDR3 in amino acids: CASSLQGPPYNEQFF. In DNA, the CDR3 is TGCGCCAGCAGCTTGCAGGGGCCCCCCTACAATGAGCAGTTCTTC.

This clonotype was recorded at least ten times. The rearrangement uses TRBV6-5 and TRBJ1-5; a possible D gene is TRBD1 (5 bases). Trimming stripped 4 bases from V and 4 bases from J, with 14 bases between. Germline assignment: CDR1 MNHEY and CDR2 SVGAGI. The length of the CDR3 is 15 residues. The CDR3 loop reads CASSFGDGRNQPQHF. The DNA of the CDR3 is TGTGCCAGCAGTTTCGGGGACGGGCGGAATCAGCCCCAGCATTTT.

The V call is TRBV12-3 or TRBV12-4, the J call TRBJ1-1; no clear D. Between the trimmed V and J ends, which lost 3 bases and 6 bases, there was a span of 11 bases. CDR3 length equals 13 residues. In DNA form, the CDR3 reads TGTGCCAGCAGTTTTTCTCGGGTGTCTGAAGCTTTCTTT. Encoded protein: CASSFSRVSEAFF.

The chain couples TRBV3-1 to TRBJ1-1, with TRBD1 as a possible D gene (5 bases). The V and J ends lost 3 bases and 8 bases respectively, with 10 bases between them. Germline V gene lookup returns CDR1 LGHDT and CDR2 YNNKEL (reference sequence). This CDR3 is 12 amino acids long. CDR3 DNA: TGTGCCAGCAGCCATGGGGGTAGGGAAGCTTTCTTT. Its protein is CASSHGGREAFF. The full variable domain, with the rest looked up from reference TRBV3-1 and TRBJ1-1, is DTAVSQTPKYLVTQMGNDKSIKCEQNLGHDTMYWYKQDSKKFLKIMFSYNNKELIINETVPNRFSPKSPDKAHLNLHINSLELGDSAVYFCASSHGGREAFFGQGTRLTVV.

The chain links TRBV4-1 to TRBJ1-2; D not resolved. CDR3 length: 14 amino acids. V dropped 0 bases and J dropped 3 bases, with 8 bases sitting between them. Germline CDR1 MGHRA, CDR2 YSYEKL. The CDR3 is CASSQDRVDYGYTF. CDR3 in DNA: TGCGCCAGCAGCCAAGATAGGGTGGACTATGGCTACACCTTC.

Only a few counts were recorded for this clonotype. The genes are TRBV18 and TRBJ2-3; the match to TRBD2 covers 8 bases. The CDR3 has 15 amino acids. CDR1 is KGHSH and CDR2 is LQKENI in the germline V gene. V dropped 2 bases and J dropped 2; count of bases not matched to a gene: 3. The CDR3 loop is CASSPTSGHTDTQYF. In DNA form, the CDR3 reads TGTGCCAGCTCACCAACTAGCGGACACACAGATACGCAGTATTTT.

Note on this clonotype: A much larger clone is a single base away; this may be a read error. This chain connects TRBV4-1 to TRBJ1-1, with unresolved D. The CDR3 spans 12 residues. Germline assignment: CDR1 MGHRA and CDR2 YSYEKL. CDR3 sequence reads: CASSQVSTEDFF. The CDR3 DNA follows: TGCGCCAGCAGCCAGGTCAGCACTGAAGATTTCTTT.

A note on this clonotype: This may be a read error: a much more frequent sequence differs by one nucleotide. The chain couples TRBV5-1 to TRBJ2-5; TRBD2 might be the D (5 bases). The CDR3 length is 13 residues. Germline lookup yields CDR1 SGHRS and CDR2 YFSETQ. CDR3 nucleotide sequence: TGCGCCCGCAGCTTGGAAGCGGACGAGACCCAGTACTTC. This translates into CARSLEADETQYF.

The CDR3 region is CASSPTLDSIPNEKLFF. The CDR3 nucleotides are TGTGCCAGCTCACCGACGCTAGACAGTATCCCTAATGAAAAACTGTTTTTT. This chain joins TRBV18 and TRBJ1-4; D may be TRBD1 (5 bases). Germline lookup yields CDR1 KGHSH and CDR2 LQKENI. Trimming left V 3 bases short and J 3 bases short, with 17 bases between. CDR3 size: 17 residues. Full variable domain (remainder filled in from reference TRBV18 and TRBJ1-4): NAGVMQNPRHLVRRRGQEARLRCSPMKGHSHVYWYRQLPEEGLKFMVYLQKENIIDESGMPKERFSAEFPKEGPSILRIQQVVRGDSAAYFCASSPTLDSIPNEKLFFGSGTQLSVL.

This clonotype was seen more than once but under ten times. This chain links TRBV13 with TRBJ1-1; the D is unclear. V was trimmed by 5 bases and J by 1 base, leaving 5 bases between them. This CDR3 comprises 12 residues. Germline values: CDR1 PRHDT, CDR2 FYEKMQ (reference sequence). CDR3 sequence (DNA): TGTGCCAGCAGCCCACAGAACACTGAAGCTTTCTTT. As protein: CASSPQNTEAFF. The variable domain in full, with the rest retrieved from reference TRBV13 and TRBJ1-1, is AAGVIQSPRHLIKEKRETATLKCYPIPRHDTVYWYQQGPGQDPQFLISFYEKMQSDKGSIPDRFSAQQFSDYHSELNMSSLELGDSALYFCASSPQNTEAFFGQGTRLTVV.

Many counts were recorded for this clonotype. The chain couples TRBV20-1 to TRBJ1-2, with D uncertain. The ends were cut back, 5 bases at V and 5 bases at J, with 9 bases in the middle. This CDR3 is built from 11 residues. The V gene's germline CDR1 is DFQATT and CDR2 SNEGSKA (reference sequence). The CDR3 here is CSAGGFYGYTF. CDR3 sequence (DNA): TGCAGTGCTGGAGGGTTTTATGGCTACACCTTC.

This clonotype was seen a handful of times. V and J are TRBV28 and TRBJ1-2, with D maybe TRBD1 (5 bases). Germline V gene lookup returns CDR1 MDHEN and CDR2 SYDVKM. The CDR3 extends over 12 amino acids. The V end was cut by 7 bases, the J end by 8 bases, with 14 bases between. CDR3 residues: CASTWGTNGYTF. CDR3 DNA sequence: TGTGCCAGCACCTGGGGGACGAACGGCTACACCTTC.